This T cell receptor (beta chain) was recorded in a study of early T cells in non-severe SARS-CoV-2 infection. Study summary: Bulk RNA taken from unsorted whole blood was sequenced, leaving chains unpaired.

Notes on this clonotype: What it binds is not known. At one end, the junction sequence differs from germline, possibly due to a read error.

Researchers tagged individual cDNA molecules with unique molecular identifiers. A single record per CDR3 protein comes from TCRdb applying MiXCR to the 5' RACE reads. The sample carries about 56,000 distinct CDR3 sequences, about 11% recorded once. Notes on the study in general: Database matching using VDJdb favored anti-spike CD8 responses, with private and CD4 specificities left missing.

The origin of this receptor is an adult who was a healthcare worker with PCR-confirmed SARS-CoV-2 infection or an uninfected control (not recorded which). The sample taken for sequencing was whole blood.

The CDR3 protein is CSVGGDTEALF. Here the CDR3 DNA reads TGCAGCGTCGGGGGGGACACTGAGGCTCTCTTT. V is TRBV29-1 and J is TRBJ1-1; tentatively, D is TRBD1 (6 bases). Germline CDR1 reads SQVTM; CDR2 reads ANQGSEA. The CDR3 contains 11 residues.